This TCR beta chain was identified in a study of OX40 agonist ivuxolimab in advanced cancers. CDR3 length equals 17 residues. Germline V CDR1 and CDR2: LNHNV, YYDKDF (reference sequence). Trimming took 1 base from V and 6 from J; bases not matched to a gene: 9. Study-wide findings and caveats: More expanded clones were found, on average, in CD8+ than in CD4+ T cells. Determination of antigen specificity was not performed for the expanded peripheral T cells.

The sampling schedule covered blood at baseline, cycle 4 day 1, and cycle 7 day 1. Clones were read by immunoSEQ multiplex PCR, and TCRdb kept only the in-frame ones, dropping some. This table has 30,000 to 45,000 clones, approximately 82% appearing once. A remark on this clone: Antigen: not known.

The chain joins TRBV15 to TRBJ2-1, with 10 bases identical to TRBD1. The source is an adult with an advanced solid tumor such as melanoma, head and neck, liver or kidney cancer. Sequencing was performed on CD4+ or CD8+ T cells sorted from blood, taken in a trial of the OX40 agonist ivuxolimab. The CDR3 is CATSRGVGTGVRNEQFF. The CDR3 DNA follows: TGTGCCACCAGCAGAGGTGTGGGGACAGGGGTGCGCAATGAGCAGTTCTTC.